The entry that follows covers one T cell receptor (beta chain) sequence. Its specificity is not known. Sequencing used immunoSEQ multiplex PCR; TCRdb keeps in-frame clones, though not all of them. The sample includes tens of thousands of clones, about 83% seen only once; the top ten take 4.6%. Trimming left V 7 bases short and J 7 bases short, with 20 bases between. CDR1 MNHNS and CDR2 SASEGT come from the germline V gene. The CDR3 loop spans 15 amino acids. This sample is part of a study of OX40 agonist ivuxolimab in advanced cancers. Overall study: Patients received intravenous ivuxolimab every 2 weeks at 0.01 to 10 mg/kg. Overall study findings and caveats: Researchers did not establish what antigens the expanded peripheral T cells target. The study observed clonal expansion of CD4+ and CD8+ blood T cells by week 6 at 0.1 to 3.0 mg/kg.

The sequence was collected from an adult with an advanced solid tumor such as melanoma, head and neck, liver or kidney cancer. This sequence joins TRBV6-1 and TRBJ2-1, with D unclear. This sample comprised CD4+ or CD8+ T cells sorted from blood, obtained in a trial of the OX40 agonist ivuxolimab. DNA of the CDR3: TGTGCCAGCAAGCTAAGTGAGACGGAGTTTAATGAGCAGTTCTTC. It codes for CASKLSETEFNEQFF.